The source of this T cell receptor (beta chain) is a study of lung T cells in sarcoidosis with Löfgren's syndrome. Study at large: Bronchoalveolar lavage fluid in sarcoidosis accumulates CD4+ T cells.

In TCRdb, the reads were re-called with MiXCR into one record per CDR3 protein. This sample has 50,000 to 65,000 distinct CDR3 sequences, with around 20% found just once. This clonotype was observed many times. Its antigen is still unknown. Study findings and constraints: Sarcoidosis antigen recognition was only suggested, antigen unidentified. Shared TRAV12-1 and TRBV2 CDR3 motifs across Löfgren's syndrome patients reportedly suggested public CD4+ TCRs.

Germline V gives CDR1 MDHEN, CDR2 SYDVKM. CDR3 length: 14 amino acids. V lost 9 bases to trimming and J lost 2 bases, with 13 bases between them. The clonotype comes from a human donor with sarcoidosis (Löfgren's syndrome or another form), or a control subject (not recorded which). Sequences were obtained from CD4+ T cells from PBMCs. The rearrangement joins TRBV28 to TRBJ1-4; no clear D. The CDR3 nucleotides read TGTGCCAGTGCTGAGGGAACTACTAATGAAAAACTGTTTTTT. Its translation: CASAEGTTNEKLFF.